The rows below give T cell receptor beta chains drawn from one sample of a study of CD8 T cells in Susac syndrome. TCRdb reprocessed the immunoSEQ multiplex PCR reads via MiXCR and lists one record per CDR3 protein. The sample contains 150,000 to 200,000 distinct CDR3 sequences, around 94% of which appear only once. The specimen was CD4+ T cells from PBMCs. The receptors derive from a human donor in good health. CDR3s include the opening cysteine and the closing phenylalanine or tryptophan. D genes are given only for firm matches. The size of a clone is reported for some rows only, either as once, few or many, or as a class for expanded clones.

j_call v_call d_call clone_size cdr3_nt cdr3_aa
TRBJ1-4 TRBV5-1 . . TGCGCCAGCAGCCCAGGACCGGGGGAAAAACTGTTTTTT CASSPGPGEKLFF
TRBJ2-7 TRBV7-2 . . TGTGCCAGCAGCTCCCCAGGGGCCTACGAGCAGTACTTC CASSSPGAYEQYF
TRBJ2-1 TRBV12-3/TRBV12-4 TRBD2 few TGTGCCAGCAGTTTCTCTAGCGGGGCGTACAATGAGCAGTTCTTC CASSFSSGAYNEQFF
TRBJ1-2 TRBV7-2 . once TGTGCCAGCAGCTTAACCCCACAGGGTTTGGTGGGTGGCTACACCTTC CASSLTPQGLVGGYTF
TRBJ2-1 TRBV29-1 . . TGCAGCGTTACGTTGGTCAATGAGCAGTTCTTC CSVTLVNEQFF
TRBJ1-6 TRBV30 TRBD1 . TGTGCCTTAGGGGGCTCGGGGAATTCACCCCTCCACTTT CALGGSGNSPLHF
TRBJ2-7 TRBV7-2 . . TGTGCCAGCAGCTTAGCGGGACGAGACCTTTACGAGCAGTACTTC CASSLAGRDLYEQYF
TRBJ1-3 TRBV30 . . TGTGCCTGGATGAGCTCTGGAAACACCATATATTTT CAWMSSGNTIYF
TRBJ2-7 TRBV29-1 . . TGCAGCGTTGGAAAGTTGACCTCCGTAACCTACGAGCAGTACTTC CSVGKLTSVTYEQYF
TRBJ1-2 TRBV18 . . TGTGCCAGCTCAGCGCCCCAGAGAGCTTATGGCTACACCTTC CASSAPQRAYGYTF
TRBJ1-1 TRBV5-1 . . TGCGCCAGCAGCTTGCTCCCGGCCGCTGAAGCTTTCTTT CASSLLPAAEAFF
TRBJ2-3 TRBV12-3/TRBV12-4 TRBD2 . TGTGCCAGCAGCCCTCGGGAGGGTTACACAGATACGCAGTATTTT CASSPREGYTDTQYF
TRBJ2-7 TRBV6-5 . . TGTGCCAGCAGTTACACCTCCCGGACCTACGAGCAGTACTTC CASSYTSRTYEQYF
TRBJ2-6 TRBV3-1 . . TGTGCCACCTCTTCTTTCTCCGACAGGTTCTATTCTGGGGCCAACGTCCTGACTTTC CATSSFSDRFYSGANVLTF
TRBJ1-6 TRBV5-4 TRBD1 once TGTGCCAGCAGCTTGAGTGGGACAGGAGTGAATTCACCCCTCCACTTT CASSLSGTGVNSPLHF
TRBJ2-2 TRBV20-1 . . TGCAGTGCTAGATGGTCGAACACCGGGGAGCTGTTTTTT CSARWSNTGELFF
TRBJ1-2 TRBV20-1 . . TGCAGTGCCACAGTAGGGGGCTATGGCTACACCTTC CSATVGGYGYTF
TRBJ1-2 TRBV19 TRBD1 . TGTGCCAGTACCCTCACAGGGGGGACGAACTATGGCTACACCTTC CASTLTGGTNYGYTF
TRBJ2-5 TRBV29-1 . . TGCAGCGTTGTAGCAGGAGAGACCCAGTACTTC CSVVAGETQYF
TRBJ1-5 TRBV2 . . TGTGCCAGCAGTGCTGGGGGGGTTGATCAGCCCCAGCATTTT CASSAGGVDQPQHF
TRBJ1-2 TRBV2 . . TGTGCCAGCAGGGAGGGGACATTCTCTAACTATGGCTACACCTTC CASREGTFSNYGYTF
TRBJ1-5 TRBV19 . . TGTGCCAGTTCGGGCCTTCGGGAGCCCCAGCATTTT CASSGLREPQHF
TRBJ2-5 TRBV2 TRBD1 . TGTGCCAGCGAGTACTTAACAGGGGGAGAGACCCAGTACTTC CASEYLTGGETQYF
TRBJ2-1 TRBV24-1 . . TGTGCCACCCAGGACAGCGGGCGGGGCTCCTACAATGAGCAGTTCTTC CATQDSGRGSYNEQFF
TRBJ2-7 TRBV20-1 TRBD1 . TGCAGTGCTAGGGGGGACAGGGGTACCTACGAGCAGTACTTC CSARGDRGTYEQYF
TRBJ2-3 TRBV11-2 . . TGTGCCAGCAGCTCGAGACTAGTACAAGATACGCAGTATTTT CASSSRLVQDTQYF
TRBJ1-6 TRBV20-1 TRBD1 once TGCAGTGCTAGGGGGACAGGACGGAATTCACCCCTCCACTTT CSARGTGRNSPLHF
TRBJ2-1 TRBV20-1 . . TGCAGTGCTAGAGATCGGGTCCAGCATGAGCAGTTCTTC CSARDRVQHEQFF
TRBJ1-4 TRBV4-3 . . TGCGCCAGCAGCCCCCAGTTTGGCAGGGGAGGTGAAAAACTGTTTTTT CASSPQFGRGGEKLFF
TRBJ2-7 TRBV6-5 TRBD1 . TGTGCCAGCGGTAGGACAGGGGCTCCCTACGAGCAGTACTTC CASGRTGAPYEQYF
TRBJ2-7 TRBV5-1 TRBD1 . TGCGCCAGCAGCAGAGGGACAGGCTCCTACGAGCAGTACTTC CASSRGTGSYEQYF
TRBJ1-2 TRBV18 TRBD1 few TGTGCCAGCTCTGCGGACAGGGGGCTAGGCTACACCTTC CASSADRGLGYTF
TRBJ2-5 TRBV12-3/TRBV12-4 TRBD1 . TGTGCCAGCAGTACAGGGACAGAGGAGACCCAGTACTTC CASSTGTEETQYF
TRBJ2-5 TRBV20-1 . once TGCAGTGCTAGGGACAGCAACCTCGAGACCCAGTACTTC CSARDSNLETQYF
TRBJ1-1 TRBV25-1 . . TGTGCCAGCAGCGAAGATACAGGGAACACTGAAGCTTTCTTT CASSEDTGNTEAFF
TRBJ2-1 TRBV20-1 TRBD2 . TGCAGTGCTAGAGGGACTAGCGGAACCTACAATGAGCAGTTCTTC CSARGTSGTYNEQFF
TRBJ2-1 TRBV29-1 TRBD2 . TGCAGCGTTGCTGGGGGACTAGCAGGGTTCTACAATGAGCAGTTCTTC CSVAGGLAGFYNEQFF
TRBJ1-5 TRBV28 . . TGTGCCAGCCGCTTGGAACCGATATCAGGGCCCCAGCATTTT CASRLEPISGPQHF
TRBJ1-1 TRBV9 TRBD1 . TGTGCCAGCAGCGTAGAGGGGACAGGGGACACTGAAGCTTTCTTT CASSVEGTGDTEAFF
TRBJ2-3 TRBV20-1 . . TGCAGTGCAATAGCAAGCACAGATACGCAGTATTTT CSAIASTDTQYF